Below are 32 T cell receptor beta chains sequenced from a single sample in a study of blood T cells in healthy people across ages. Through a sample-barcoded 5' primer and a J-beta primer mix, a second PCR was run for roughly 7 to 12 cycles. TCRdb redid the calling of the 5' RACE reads with MiXCR, one entry per CDR3 protein. The table has some 750,000 distinct CDR3 sequences, 22% seen once. Sequencing was performed on blood. Source of these receptors: a man aged 65 to 79 in good health.

V and J are TRBV14 and TRBJ1-2; a weak D match, TRBD1 (6 bases). Between the trimmed V and J ends, which lost 3 bases and 2 bases, there was a span of 13 bases. This CDR3 has 15 residues. The germline V gene encodes CDR1 SGHDN and CDR2 FVKESK. DNA for the CDR3: TGTGCCAGCAGCCACCCCGGGGGGGGCAACTATGGCTACACCTTC. It codes for CASSHPGGGNYGYTF.

The rearrangement links TRBV6-5 to TRBJ1-2; D remains unclear. This CDR3 comprises 14 residues. The V end was cut by 3 bases, the J end by 8 bases, with 16 bases between. From germline, CDR1 is MNHEY and CDR2 SVGAGI. CDR3 in DNA: TGTGCCAGCAGTTATAACAGTGGTTCGGGAGGCTACACCTTC. It yields the protein CASSYNSGSGGYTF.

CDR3: CASSTPIRDSNQPQHF. Written as DNA, the CDR3 is TGTGCCAGCAGCACCCCCATAAGAGATAGCAATCAGCCCCAGCATTTT. The chain has TRBV21-1 and TRBJ1-5; TRBD1 is the table's D call, not checked against the DNA. TRBV21-1 counts as a pseudogene. This CDR3 has 16 amino acids.

The chain links TRBV5-5 to TRBJ2-7, with 8 bases aligning to TRBD2. The CDR3 covers 15 residues. CDR1 is SGHKS and CDR2 is YYEKEE in the germline V gene (reference sequence). Trimming removed 0 bases from V and 2 bases from J; junction bases left unmatched: 4. CDR3 in DNA: TGTGCCAGCAGCTTGGGACTAGCGCCTACCTACGAGCAGTACTTC. Translated, it gives CASSLGLAPTYEQYF.

The chain joins TRBV7-2 to TRBJ2-1; 10 bases fit TRBD2. Germline V gene data show CDR1 as SGHTA and CDR2 as FQGNSA. Unmatched junction bases numbered 10, after V lost 3 bases and J lost 2 bases. There are 18 residues in the CDR3. The CDR3 is CASSFGGLAGVPYNEQFF. CDR3 nucleotide sequence: TGTGCCAGCAGCTTTGGGGGTCTAGCGGGAGTCCCCTACAATGAGCAGTTCTTC.

The rearrangement links TRBV21-1 to TRBJ2-1; the D call TRBD1 from the table was never checked on the DNA. TRBV21-1 is listed as a pseudogene. The CDR3 sequence is 17 residues long. CDR3 loop: CASSKDRVWGIWNEQFF. The CDR3 nucleotides read TGTGCCAGCAGCAAAGACAGGGTCTGGGGGATTTGGAATGAGCAGTTCTTC.

This clonotype occurred a few times. The chain combines TRBV11-2 with TRBJ1-2; D ambiguous. Germline CDR1 reads SGHAT; CDR2 reads FQNNGV. The CDR3 contains 16 residues. V was trimmed by 4 bases and J by 2 bases, leaving 17 bases between them. The CDR3: CASSSSRVNRNYGYTF. The CDR3 bases are TGTGCCAGCAGCTCATCCCGGGTCAACCGAAACTATGGCTACACCTTC.

This clonotype was counted a few times. The V call is TRBV6-2 or TRBV6-3, the J call TRBJ2-5; D may be TRBD1 (6 bases). The CDR3 covers 13 residues. Trimming left V 2 bases short and J 12 bases short, with 16 bases between. Looked up from germline, CDR1 is MNHEY and CDR2 is SVGEGT. CDR3 in DNA: TGTGCCAGCAGTTACGTCGGACAGTTCCTGGAGTACTTC. Protein: CASSYVGQFLEYF.

V is TRBV6-1 and J is TRBJ2-1; 13 bases agree with TRBD2. Per germline, CDR1 MNHNS and CDR2 SASEGT. CDR3 length: 17 amino acids. V dropped 6 bases and J dropped 5; count of bases not matched to a gene: 10. The CDR3 loop is CASSHRLTSGGDNEQFF. The CDR3 region has the DNA TGTGCCAGCAGCCACCGACTTACTAGCGGGGGGGACAATGAGCAGTTCTTC.

This clonotype occurred a few times. The chain uses TRBV6-2 or TRBV6-3 and TRBJ2-7; D is perhaps TRBD1 or TRBD2 (5 bases each). This CDR3 is built from 13 residues. Trimming pared 7 bases from V and 0 bases from J, leaving 10 bases between. Looked up from germline, CDR1 is MNHEY and CDR2 is SVGEGT. CDR3 sequence: CASIQAGSYEQYF. The CDR3, as DNA: TGTGCCAGCATACAGGCGGGCTCCTACGAGCAGTACTTC.

The V call is TRBV5-1, the J call TRBJ1-4, with TRBD1 matching over 9 bases. The trim removed 5 bases at V and 5 bases at J, leaving 7 bases unmatched. Germline CDR1 reads SGHRS; CDR2 reads YFSETQ. The length of the CDR3 is 15 residues. The CDR3 DNA sequence: TGCGCCAGCAGGTCCGGGACAGGGTCAAATGAAAAACTGTTTTTT. Protein product: CASRSGTGSNEKLFF.

This chain links TRBV29-1 with TRBJ1-4; D unresolved. The CDR3 contains 12 residues. Trimming took 8 bases from V and 0 from J, leaving 7 bases between them. Germline CDR1 SQVTM, CDR2 ANQGSEA. CDR3: CSILATNEKLFF. CDR3 sequence (DNA): TGCAGCATATTAGCAACTAATGAAAAACTGTTTTTT.

This clonotype was counted between two and nine times. The chain uses TRBV6-2 or TRBV6-3 and TRBJ2-5; 10 bases are a match to TRBD2. The assigned J gene may be wrong: the sequence end matches TRBJ2-1 better. The CDR3 runs 15 residues. In germline, CDR1 is MNHEY, CDR2 SVGEGT. CDR3 DNA: TGTGCCAGCAGTTATTCTAGCGGGAGAAGAAATGAGCAGTTCTTC. Translating gives CASSYSSGRRNEQFF.

Note on this clonotype: One junction end does not reproduce the germline sequence, and a read error may be involved. Written as DNA, the CDR3 is TGCGCCAGCAGCTTTTTGTCATTGGAGGAGACCCAGCACTTC. It encodes CASSFLSLEETQHF. The rearrangement links TRBV5-1 to TRBJ2-5; a weak D match, TRBD2 (5 bases). CDR1 and CDR2 from the germline V gene are SGHRS and YFSETQ. This CDR3 is 14 amino acids long.

In its sample, this clonotype was seen a few times. The chain has TRBV5-1 and TRBJ1-2; D gene unclear. Germline values: CDR1 SGHRS, CDR2 YFSETQ. Trimming removed 0 bases from V and 1 base from J, with 13 bases in between. This CDR3 is 16 amino acids long. The CDR3 coding sequence is TGCGCCAGCAGCTTGGCGTCGGATCCCTTTAACTATGGCTACACCTTC. Amino acid sequence: CASSLASDPFNYGYTF.

J is TRBJ1-1 and V is TRBV28, with D possibly being TRBD1 (6 bases). The V end was cut by 4 bases, the J end by 10 bases, with 19 bases between. The CDR3 length is 14 residues. Per the germline V gene, CDR1 is MDHEN and CDR2 is SYDVKM. The CDR3 DNA reads as TGTGCCAGCAGTTCCCTGACAGGAGGGGCATCAGCTTTCTTT. Residues: CASSSLTGGASAFF.

This clonotype was found a few times. The chain uses TRBV11-2 and TRBJ1-2; D unresolved. There are 15 residues in the CDR3. In germline, CDR1 is SGHAT, CDR2 FQNNGV. The V end lost 2 bases, the J end lost 4 bases, and 14 bases lay between the germline ends. The CDR3 reads CASSLSLSASYGYTF. The CDR3 DNA reads TGTGCCAGCAGCTTAAGTTTGTCCGCTTCCTATGGCTACACCTTC.

This clonotype occurred a few times. J is TRBJ1-1 and V is TRBV7-8, with D unresolved. The V gene lost 4 bases and the J gene lost 4 bases, with 10 bases spanning the gap. There are 13 residues in the CDR3. The germline V gene has CDR1 SGHVS and CDR2 FQNEAQ. The CDR3 protein is CASSYGGVTEAFF. CDR3 in DNA: TGTGCCAGCAGCTATGGAGGTGTCACTGAAGCTTTCTTT.

This clonotype was observed a handful of times. J is TRBJ2-2 and V is TRBV20-1; possible D gene TRBD2, 6 bases. Trimming removed 2 bases from V and 4 bases from J, with 14 bases in between. Germline assignment: CDR1 DFQATT and CDR2 SNEGSKA (reference sequence). This CDR3 has 15 amino acids. CDR3 DNA: TGCAGTGCTAGACTAGCGAAAAGGGGCACCGGGGAGCTGTTTTTT. Amino acids: CSARLAKRGTGELFF.

This clonotype was seen only a few times. J is TRBJ2-3 and V is TRBV20-1, with a weak D call TRBD1 (6 bases). The germline CDR1 and CDR2 sequences are DFQATT and SNEGSKA (reference sequence). V was trimmed by 5 bases and J by 6 bases, leaving 12 bases between them. The CDR3 length is 12 residues. The CDR3, as DNA: TGCAGTGCTGGCCCAGGGGATGATACGCAGTATTTT. Amino acids: CSAGPGDDTQYF.

V usage is TRBV19 and J usage is TRBJ2-5; TRBD1 agrees at 8 bases. Germline V CDR1 and CDR2: LNHDA, SQIVND (reference sequence). The CDR3 consists of 14 residues. V trimming: 3 bases; J trimming: 5 bases; junction bases outside the gene matches: 5. The CDR3 spells CASSMDREIETQYF. The CDR3 DNA is TGTGCCAGTAGTATGGACAGGGAAATTGAGACCCAGTACTTC. Looking up the rest from reference TRBV19 and TRBJ2-5 gives the full variable domain: DGGITQSPKYLFRKEGQNVTLSCEQNLNHDAMYWYRQDPGQGLRLIYYSQIVNDFQKGDIAEGYSVSREKKESFPLTVTSAQKNPTAFYLCASSMDREIETQYFGPGTRLLVL.

The chain combines TRBV24-1 with TRBJ2-7; D is undetermined. Germline loops: CDR1 KGHDR, CDR2 SFDVKD. Between the trimmed V and J ends, which lost 2 bases and 10 bases, there was a span of 20 bases. CDR3 length equals 15 residues. The CDR3 here is CATSDSTRSKMTQYF. CDR3 DNA sequence: TGTGCCACCAGTGATTCTACTCGTAGTAAGATGACTCAGTACTTC.

The J gene is TRBJ1-2, the V gene TRBV12-3 or TRBV12-4; the match to TRBD1 covers 9 bases. Losses at the gene ends were 3 bases for V and 6 bases for J; bases not matched to a gene: 8. The CDR3 totals 15 residues. The CDR3 spells CASSLTGGGSNGYTF. The CDR3 DNA reads TGTGCCAGCAGTTTGACAGGGGGAGGGAGTAATGGCTACACCTTC.

The J gene is TRBJ2-1, the V gene TRBV20-1; 10 bases are a match to TRBD2. CDR3 size: 16 residues. CDR1 is DFQATT, CDR2 SNEGSKA, per germline (reference sequence). V lost 3 bases, J lost 1 base, and 6 bases stayed unmatched. CDR3 DNA sequence: TGCAGTGCTAGTAAGACTAGCGGGCCGTCCTACAATGAGCAGTTCTTC. Its translation: CSASKTSGPSYNEQFF.

This clonotype was picked up many times. The CDR3 bases are TGTGCCAGCAGCGTAGGCAGGGGAAACGGGGAGCTGTTTTTT. Protein sequence: CASSVGRGNGELFF. The gene calls are TRBV9 and TRBJ2-2, with D possibly being TRBD1 (6 bases). This CDR3 comprises 14 residues. V was clipped by 0 bases and J by 7 bases, with 10 bases between them. Looked up from germline, CDR1 is SGDLS and CDR2 is YYNGEE.

This clonotype appeared many times. The J gene is TRBJ2-4, the V gene TRBV29-1, with 9 bases that match TRBD1. Germline loops: CDR1 SQVTM, CDR2 ANQGSEA. The length of the CDR3 is 13 residues. Trimming took 7 bases from V and 13 from J; bases not matched to a gene: 14. The CDR3 reads CSAQGPGQGRQYF. In DNA, the CDR3 is TGCAGCGCCCAAGGTCCGGGACAGGGTCGCCAGTACTTC.

This clonotype was observed at least ten times. The genes are TRBV28 and TRBJ2-3; the match to TRBD2 covers 8 bases. Unmatched junction bases numbered 10, after V lost 3 bases and J lost 2 bases. This CDR3 has 17 residues. Germline assignment: CDR1 MDHEN and CDR2 SYDVKM. CDR3 in amino acids: CASSLRSGGAITDTQYF. As DNA, the CDR3 is TGTGCCAGCAGTTTGAGAAGCGGGGGAGCAATCACAGATACGCAGTATTTT.

This chain links TRBV6-6 with TRBJ1-3; D ambiguous. With 6 bases removed from V and 7 bases from J, the gap between germline ends came to 13 bases. The germline V gene encodes CDR1 MNHNY and CDR2 SVGAGI (reference sequence). The CDR3 spans 13 residues. The CDR3 loop reads CASSPLKINTIYF. In nucleotides, the CDR3 is TGTGCCAGCAGCCCTTTGAAGATTAACACCATATATTTT.

This chain joins TRBV20-1 and TRBJ2-7; the D gene is possibly TRBD2 (6 bases). Germline CDR1 DFQATT, CDR2 SNEGSKA (reference sequence). Trimming shortened V by 0 bases and J by 5 bases, and 17 bases separated the two germline ends. The CDR3 totals 15 residues. The CDR3 DNA reads as TGCAGTGCTAGAGATCCTGGGGGGTCAGTGGACGAGCAGTACTTC. Translation: CSARDPGGSVDEQYF.

There are a few counts of this clonotype. The chain recombines TRBV25-1 with TRBJ2-5; D is ambiguous. The V end was cut by 8 bases, the J end by 7 bases, with 23 bases between. The germline V gene has CDR1 MGHDK and CDR2 SYGVNS. The length of the CDR3 is 15 residues. This CDR3 is CASAADRDLSRTQYF. The CDR3 DNA is TGTGCCAGCGCTGCAGACCGCGATTTATCCCGGACCCAGTACTTC. The full variable domain, completed using reference TRBV25-1 and TRBJ2-5, is EADIYQTPRYLVIGTGKKITLECSQTMGHDKMYWYQQDPGMELHLIHYSYGVNSTEKGDLSSESTVSRIRTEHFPLTLESARPSHTSQYLCASAADRDLSRTQYFGPGTRLLVL.

The chain is built from TRBV5-1 and TRBJ2-7; no firm D call. CDR1 and CDR2 from the germline V gene are SGHRS and YFSETQ. V was trimmed by 0 bases and J by 5 bases, leaving 12 bases between them. This CDR3 contains 14 residues. DNA for the CDR3: TGCGCCAGCAGCTTGGCCATGGAACTTGACGAGCAGTACGTC. This gives the protein CASSLAMELDEQYV.

The gene calls are TRBV7-9 and TRBJ2-2; TRBD2 matches at 13 bases. The trim removed 6 bases at V and 1 base at J, leaving 2 bases unmatched. Per germline, CDR1 SEHNR and CDR2 FQNEAQ (reference sequence). The CDR3 contains 16 residues. The CDR3 here is CASRGLAGRNTGELFF. The CDR3 DNA is TGTGCCAGCAGGGGACTAGCGGGGAGGAACACCGGGGAGCTGTTTTTT. Based on the CDR3 plus reference TRBV7-9 and TRBJ2-2, the full variable domain is DTGVSQNPRHKITKRGQNVTFRCDPISEHNRLYWYRQTLGQGPEFLTYFQNEAQLEKSRLLSDRFSAERPKGSFSTLEIQRTEQGDSAMYLCASRGLAGRNTGELFFGEGSRLTVL.